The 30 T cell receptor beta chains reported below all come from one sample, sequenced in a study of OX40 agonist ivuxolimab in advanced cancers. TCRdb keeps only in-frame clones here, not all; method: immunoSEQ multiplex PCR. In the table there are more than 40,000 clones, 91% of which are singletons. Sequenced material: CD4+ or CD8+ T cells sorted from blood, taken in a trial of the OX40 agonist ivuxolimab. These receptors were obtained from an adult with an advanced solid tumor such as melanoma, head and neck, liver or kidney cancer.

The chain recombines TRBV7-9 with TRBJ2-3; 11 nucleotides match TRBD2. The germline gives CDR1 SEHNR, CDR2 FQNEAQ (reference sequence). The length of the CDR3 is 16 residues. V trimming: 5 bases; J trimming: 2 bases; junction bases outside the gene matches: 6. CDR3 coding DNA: TGTGCCAGCAGCACCATAGCGGGGGGGATCACAGATACGCAGTATTTT. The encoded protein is CASSTIAGGITDTQYF.

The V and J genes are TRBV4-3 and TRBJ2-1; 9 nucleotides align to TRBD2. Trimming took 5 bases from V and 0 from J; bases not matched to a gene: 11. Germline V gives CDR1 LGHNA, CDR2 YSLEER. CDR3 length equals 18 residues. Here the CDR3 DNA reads TGCGCCAGCAGCGGAGAGGGCGGAGCGGGGGGCTCCTACAATGAGCAGTTCTTC. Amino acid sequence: CASSGEGGAGGSYNEQFF.

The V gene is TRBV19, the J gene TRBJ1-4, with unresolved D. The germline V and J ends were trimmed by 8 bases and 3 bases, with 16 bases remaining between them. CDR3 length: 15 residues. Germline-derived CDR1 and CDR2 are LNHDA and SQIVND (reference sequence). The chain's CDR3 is CASRILLSANEKLFF. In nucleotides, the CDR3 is TGTGCCAGTCGGATCCTCCTCTCGGCTAATGAAAAACTGTTTTTT.

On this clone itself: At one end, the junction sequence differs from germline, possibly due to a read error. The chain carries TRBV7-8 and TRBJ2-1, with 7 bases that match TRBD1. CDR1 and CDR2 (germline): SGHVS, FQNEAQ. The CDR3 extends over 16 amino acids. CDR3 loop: CTSTPPDRLTYNEQFF. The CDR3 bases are TGTACCAGCACCCCTCCGGACAGGCTGACTTACAATGAGCAGTTCTTC.

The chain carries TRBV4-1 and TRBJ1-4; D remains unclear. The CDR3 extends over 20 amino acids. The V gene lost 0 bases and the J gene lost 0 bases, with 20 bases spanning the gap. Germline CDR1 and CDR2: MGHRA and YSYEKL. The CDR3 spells CASSQDGNKFGPATNEKLFF. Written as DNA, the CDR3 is TGCGCCAGCAGCCAAGATGGAAACAAGTTCGGCCCTGCAACTAATGAAAAACTGTTTTTT.

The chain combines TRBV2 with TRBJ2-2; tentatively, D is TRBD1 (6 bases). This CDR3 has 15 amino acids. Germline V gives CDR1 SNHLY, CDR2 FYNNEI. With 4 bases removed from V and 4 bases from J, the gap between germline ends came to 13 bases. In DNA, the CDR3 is TGTGCCAGCAGTGCACGCGACAGGACCACCGGGGAGCTGTTTTTT. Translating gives CASSARDRTTGELFF.

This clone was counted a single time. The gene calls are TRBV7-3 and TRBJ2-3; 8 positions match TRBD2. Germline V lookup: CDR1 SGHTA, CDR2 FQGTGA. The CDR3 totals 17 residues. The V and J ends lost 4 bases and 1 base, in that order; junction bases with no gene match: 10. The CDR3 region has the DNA TGTGCCAGCAGCTCCGATGCTAGCGGGTCCCGCACAGATACGCAGTATTTT. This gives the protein CASSSDASGSRTDTQYF.

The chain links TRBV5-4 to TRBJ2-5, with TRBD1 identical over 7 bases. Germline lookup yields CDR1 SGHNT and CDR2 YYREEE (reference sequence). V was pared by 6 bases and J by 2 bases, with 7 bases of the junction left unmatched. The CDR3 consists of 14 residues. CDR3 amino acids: CASTGQTAQETQYF. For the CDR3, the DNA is TGTGCCAGCACGGGACAGACAGCTCAAGAGACCCAGTACTTC.

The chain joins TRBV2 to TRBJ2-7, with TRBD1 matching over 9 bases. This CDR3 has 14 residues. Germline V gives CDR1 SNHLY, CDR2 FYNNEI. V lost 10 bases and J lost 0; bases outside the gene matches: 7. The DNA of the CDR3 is TGTGCCATTACCGGGACAGGGAGCTCCTACGAGCAGTACGTC. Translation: CAITGTGSSYEQYV.

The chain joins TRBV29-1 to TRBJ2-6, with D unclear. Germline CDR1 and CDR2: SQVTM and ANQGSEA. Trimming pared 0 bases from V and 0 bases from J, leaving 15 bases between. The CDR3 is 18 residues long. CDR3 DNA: TGCAGCGTTGAAGATCGTTGGAACCCCAGCTCTGGGGCCAACGTCCTGACTTTC. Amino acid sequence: CSVEDRWNPSSGANVLTF.

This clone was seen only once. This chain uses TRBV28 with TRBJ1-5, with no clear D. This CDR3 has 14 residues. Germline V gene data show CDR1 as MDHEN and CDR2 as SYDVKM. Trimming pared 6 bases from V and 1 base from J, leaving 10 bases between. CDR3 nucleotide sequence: TGTGCCAGCAGACTTCCTGGGAGCAATCAGCCCCAGCATTTT. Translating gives CASRLPGSNQPQHF.

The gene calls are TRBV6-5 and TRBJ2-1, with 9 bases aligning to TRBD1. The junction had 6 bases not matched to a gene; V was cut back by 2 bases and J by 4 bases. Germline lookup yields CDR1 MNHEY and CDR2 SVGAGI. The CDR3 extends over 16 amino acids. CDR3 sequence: CASSYAIGTGYNEQFF. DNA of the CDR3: TGTGCCAGCAGTTACGCTATTGGGACAGGGTACAATGAGCAGTTCTTC.

This chain's CDR3 is CSGGQPYEQYF. CDR3 bases: TGCAGCGGGGGACAGCCCTACGAGCAGTACTTC. The chain combines TRBV29-1 with TRBJ2-7, with 7 bases fitting TRBD1. The germline V gene encodes CDR1 SQVTM and CDR2 ANQGSEA. V gave up 7 bases and J gave up 2 bases; unmatched junction bases: 2. The CDR3 has 11 amino acids.

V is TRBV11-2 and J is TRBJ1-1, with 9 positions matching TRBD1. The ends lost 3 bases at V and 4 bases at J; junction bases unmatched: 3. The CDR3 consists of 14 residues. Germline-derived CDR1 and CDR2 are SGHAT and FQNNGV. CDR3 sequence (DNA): TGTGCCAGCAGCTTGGGACAGGGAGTCACTGAAGCTTTCTTT. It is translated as CASSLGQGVTEAFF. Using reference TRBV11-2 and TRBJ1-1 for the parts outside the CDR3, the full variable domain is EAGVAQSPRYKIIEKRQSVAFWCNPISGHATLYWYQQILGQGPKLLIQFQNNGVVDDSQLPKDRFSAERLKGVDSTLKIQPAKLEDSAVYLCASSLGQGVTEAFFGQGTRLTVV.

As DNA, the CDR3 is TGTGCCAGCACAAAATTCCCTACCTACGAGCAGTACTTC. Protein: CASTKFPTYEQYF. The rearrangement joins TRBV28 to TRBJ2-5; D is unclear. The DNA end is a closer match to TRBJ2-7, so the J assignment may be wrong. The CDR3 length is 13 residues. Germline-derived CDR1 and CDR2 are MDHEN and SYDVKM.

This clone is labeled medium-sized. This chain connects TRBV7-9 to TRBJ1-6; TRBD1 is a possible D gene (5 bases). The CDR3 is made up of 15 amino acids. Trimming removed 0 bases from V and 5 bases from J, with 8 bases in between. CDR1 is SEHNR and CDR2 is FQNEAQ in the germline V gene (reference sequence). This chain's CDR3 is CASSLAGTHNSPLHF. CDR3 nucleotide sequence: TGTGCCAGCAGCTTAGCGGGGACCCATAATTCACCCCTCCACTTT.

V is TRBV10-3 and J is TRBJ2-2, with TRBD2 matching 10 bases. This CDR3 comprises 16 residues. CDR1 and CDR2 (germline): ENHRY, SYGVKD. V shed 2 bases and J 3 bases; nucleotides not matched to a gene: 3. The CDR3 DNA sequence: TGTGCCATCAGTGAGATAGCGGGGGGTGACACCGGGGAGCTGTTTTTT. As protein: CAISEIAGGDTGELFF.

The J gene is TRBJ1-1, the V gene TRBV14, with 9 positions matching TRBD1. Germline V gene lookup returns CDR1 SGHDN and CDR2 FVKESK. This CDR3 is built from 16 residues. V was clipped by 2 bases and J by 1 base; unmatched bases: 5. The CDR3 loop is CASSQMRGQGNTEAFF. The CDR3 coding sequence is TGTGCCAGCAGCCAAATGCGGGGACAGGGGAACACTGAAGCTTTCTTT. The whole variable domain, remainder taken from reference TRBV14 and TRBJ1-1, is EAGVTQFPSHSVIEKGQTVTLRCDPISGHDNLYWYRRVMGKEIKFLLHFVKESKQDESGMPNNRFLAERTGGTYSTLKVQPAELEDSGVYFCASSQMRGQGNTEAFFGQGTRLTVV.

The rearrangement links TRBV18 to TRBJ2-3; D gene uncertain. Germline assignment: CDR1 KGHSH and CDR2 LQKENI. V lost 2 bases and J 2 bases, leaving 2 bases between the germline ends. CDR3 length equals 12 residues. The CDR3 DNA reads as TGTGCCAGCTCACCAGACACAGATACGCAGTATTTT. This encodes CASSPDTDTQYF.

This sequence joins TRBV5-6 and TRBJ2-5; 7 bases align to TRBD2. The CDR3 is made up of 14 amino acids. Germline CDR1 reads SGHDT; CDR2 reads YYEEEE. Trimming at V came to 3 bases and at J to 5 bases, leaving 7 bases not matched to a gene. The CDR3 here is CASSSGLVQETQYF. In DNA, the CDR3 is TGTGCCAGCAGCTCCGGACTAGTTCAGGAGACCCAGTACTTC.

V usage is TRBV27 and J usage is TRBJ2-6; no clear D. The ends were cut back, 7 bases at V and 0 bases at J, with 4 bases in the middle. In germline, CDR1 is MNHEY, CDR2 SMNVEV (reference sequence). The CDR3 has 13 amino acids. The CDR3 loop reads CASTPSGANVLTF. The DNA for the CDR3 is TGTGCCAGCACCCCCTCTGGGGCCAACGTCCTGACTTTC.

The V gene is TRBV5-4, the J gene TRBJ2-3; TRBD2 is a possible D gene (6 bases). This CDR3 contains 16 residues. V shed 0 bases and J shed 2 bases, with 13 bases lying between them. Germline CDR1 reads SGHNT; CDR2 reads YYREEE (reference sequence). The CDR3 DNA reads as TGTGCCAGCAGCTTGGAGTCTAGCGTACACACAGATACGCAGTATTTT. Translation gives CASSLESSVHTDTQYF.

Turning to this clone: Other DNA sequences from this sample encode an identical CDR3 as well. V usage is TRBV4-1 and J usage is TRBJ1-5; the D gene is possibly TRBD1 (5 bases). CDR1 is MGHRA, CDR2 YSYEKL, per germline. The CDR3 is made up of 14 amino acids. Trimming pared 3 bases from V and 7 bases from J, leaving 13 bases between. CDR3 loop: CASSQATGVQPQHF. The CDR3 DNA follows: TGCGCCAGCAGCCAGGCCACAGGAGTACAGCCCCAGCATTTT.

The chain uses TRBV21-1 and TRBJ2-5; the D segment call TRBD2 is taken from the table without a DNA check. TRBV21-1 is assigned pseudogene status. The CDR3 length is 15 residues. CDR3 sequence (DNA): TGTGCCAGCAGCAAAGAGACTAGGGCCCCCGAGACCCAGTACTTC. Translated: CASSKETRAPETQYF.

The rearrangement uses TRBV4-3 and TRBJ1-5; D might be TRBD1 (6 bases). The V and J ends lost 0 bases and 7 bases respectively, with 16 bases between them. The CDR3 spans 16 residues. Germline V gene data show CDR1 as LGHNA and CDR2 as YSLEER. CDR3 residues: CASSQERSGGGQPQHF. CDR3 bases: TGCGCCAGCAGCCAAGAAAGGAGTGGGGGCGGGCAGCCCCAGCATTTT.

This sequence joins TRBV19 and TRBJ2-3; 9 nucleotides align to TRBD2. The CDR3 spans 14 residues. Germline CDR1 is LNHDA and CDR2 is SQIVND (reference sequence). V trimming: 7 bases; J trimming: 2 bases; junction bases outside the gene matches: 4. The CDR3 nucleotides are TGTGCCAGTACAGCTAGCGGGGTCACAGATACGCAGTATTTT. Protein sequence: CASTASGVTDTQYF.

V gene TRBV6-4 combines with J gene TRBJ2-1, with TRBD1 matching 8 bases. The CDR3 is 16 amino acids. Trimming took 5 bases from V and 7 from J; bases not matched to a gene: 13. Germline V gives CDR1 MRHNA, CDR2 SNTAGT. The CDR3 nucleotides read TGTGCCAGCAGTCTGACCCTTCGACAGGGGAGGAATGAGCAGTTCTTC. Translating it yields CASSLTLRQGRNEQFF.

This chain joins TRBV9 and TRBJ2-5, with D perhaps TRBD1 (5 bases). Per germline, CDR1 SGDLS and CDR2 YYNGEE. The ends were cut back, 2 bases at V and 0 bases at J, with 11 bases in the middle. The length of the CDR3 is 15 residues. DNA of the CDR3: TGTGCCAGCAGCGTCCATGGGGCGGACCAAGAGACCCAGTACTTC. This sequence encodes CASSVHGADQETQYF. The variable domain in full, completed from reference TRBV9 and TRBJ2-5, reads DSGVTQTPKHLITATGQRVTLRCSPRSGDLSVYWYQQSLDQGLQFLIQYYNGEERAKGNILERFSAQQFPDLHSELNLSSLELGDSALYFCASSVHGADQETQYFGPGTRLLVL.

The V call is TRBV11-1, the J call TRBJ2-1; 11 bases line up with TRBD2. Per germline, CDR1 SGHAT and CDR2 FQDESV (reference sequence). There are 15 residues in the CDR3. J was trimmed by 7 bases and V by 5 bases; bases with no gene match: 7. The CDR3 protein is CASSRIAGGPNEQFF. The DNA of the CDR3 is TGTGCCAGCAGCCGAATAGCGGGAGGGCCGAATGAGCAGTTCTTC. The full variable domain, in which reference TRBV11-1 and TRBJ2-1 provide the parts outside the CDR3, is EAEVAQSPRYKITEKSQAVAFWCDPISGHATLYWYRQILGQGPELLVQFQDESVVDDSQLPKDRFSAERLKGVDSTLKIQPAELGDSAMYLCASSRIAGGPNEQFFGPGTRLTVL.

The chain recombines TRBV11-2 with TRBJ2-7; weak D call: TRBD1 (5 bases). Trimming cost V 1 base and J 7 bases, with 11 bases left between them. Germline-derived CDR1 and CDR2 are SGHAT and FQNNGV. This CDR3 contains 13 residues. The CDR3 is CASSLVRTHEQYV. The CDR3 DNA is TGTGCCAGCAGCTTAGTCCGGACACATGAGCAGTACGTC.